The rows below give T cell receptor beta chains drawn from one sample of a study of T cell responses to AZD1222 COVID-19 vaccine. Sequencing was performed with immunoSEQ multiplex PCR; in TCRdb, only in-frame clones are kept and a portion is missing. The sample holds 140,000 to 150,000 clones, more than 80% seen once. The specimen was peripheral blood, collected on day 0 of AZD1222 vaccination. These receptors all come from an adult in good health. The CDR3 runs from the conserved cysteine through the conserved F or W. A D gene is named only where the DNA matches it firmly. Clone size is not always given. Where it is, it says once, few, many or a class for expanded clones.

j_gene,v_gene,d_gene,abundance,CDR3aa,CDR3nt
TRBJ1-1,TRBV12-3/TRBV12-4,TRBD1,-,CASRGTGGTEAFF,TGTGCCAGCAGGGGGACAGGGGGCACTGAAGCTTTCTTT
TRBJ2-6,TRBV27,-,-,CASTRSGANVLTF,TGTGCCAGCACCCGGTCTGGGGCCAACGTCCTGACTTTC
TRBJ1-2,TRBV19,-,-,CASSMKGVYGYTF,TGTGCCAGTAGTATGAAGGGGGTCTATGGCTACACCTTC
TRBJ1-1,TRBV2,-,few,CASSVVPRGEAFF,TGTGCCAGCAGTGTGGTTCCCAGGGGTGAAGCTTTCTTT
TRBJ2-7,TRBV7-2,TRBD2,-,CASSYHSGASGDYEQYF,TGTGCCAGCAGCTACCACTCTGGGGCTAGCGGGGACTACGAGCAGTACTTC
TRBJ1-6,TRBV7-2,-,-,CASNLGEYSNSPLHF,TGTGCCAGCAACTTAGGGGAGTACTCCAATTCACCCCTCCACTTT
TRBJ2-7,TRBV5-1,-,-,CASSSQGGPYEQYF,TGCGCCAGCAGCTCCCAGGGAGGTCCCTACGAGCAGTACTTC
TRBJ2-1,TRBV7-2,-,-,CASSLAGQINEQFF,TGTGCCAGCAGCTTAGCGGGGCAGATCAATGAGCAGTTCTTC
TRBJ1-2,TRBV6-4,-,-,CASSDSAGLPTVSYGYTF,TGTGCCAGCAGTGACTCGGCAGGGCTACCCACCGTCTCCTATGGCTACACCTTC
TRBJ1-4,TRBV21-1,-,-,CASPGSNEKLFF,TGTGCCAGCCCCGGGAGTAATGAAAAACTGTTTTTT
TRBJ2-7,TRBV6-4,-,once,CASSDSAGREQYF,TGTGCCAGCAGTGACTCGGCGGGGCGGGAGCAGTACTTC
TRBJ1-1,TRBV2,-,-,CASSVVPHEGAFF,TGTGCCAGCAGTGTCGTGCCCCACGAAGGAGCTTTCTTT
TRBJ1-2,TRBV18,TRBD1,-,CASSPTNRGVGYGYTF,TGTGCCAGCTCACCCACCAACAGGGGCGTTGGCTATGGCTACACCTTC
TRBJ1-4,TRBV14,-,-,CASSQAHDPRKLFF,TGTGCCAGCAGCCAAGCCCACGACCCACGAAAACTGTTTTTT
TRBJ2-2,TRBV19,-,-,CASSTIEGNAGELFF,TGTGCCAGTAGTACGATCGAAGGGAACGCCGGGGAGCTGTTTTTT
TRBJ1-3,TRBV6-5,-,-,CASGGRNSGNTIYF,TGTGCCAGCGGCGGGCGCAACTCTGGAAACACCATATATTTT
TRBJ1-4,TRBV7-9,-,-,CASSPPTGRNEKLFF,TGTGCCAGCAGCCCGCCGACAGGACGGAATGAAAAACTGTTTTTT
TRBJ2-2,TRBV2,-,many,CASRGVTRATNTGELFF,TGTGCCAGCAGGGGGGTGACTAGAGCAACGAACACCGGGGAGCTGTTTTTT
TRBJ2-7,TRBV12-5,TRBD1,-,CASVMTGTLPGEQYF,TGTGCTAGTGTTATGACAGGGACCCTACCGGGCGAGCAGTACTTC
TRBJ2-1,TRBV19,TRBD2,-,CASSTAGGNEQFF,TGTGCCAGTAGTACCGCGGGGGGCAATGAGCAGTTCTTC
TRBJ1-2,TRBV9,-,-,CASSGAGSNYGYTF,TGTGCCAGCAGCGGAGCCGGGAGCAACTATGGCTACACCTTC
TRBJ2-7,TRBV10-2,-,-,CASSESPVPSYEQYF,TGCGCCAGCAGTGAGTCGCCGGTCCCCTCCTACGAGCAGTACTTC
TRBJ1-1,TRBV11-3,TRBD1,-,CASSLDRTHTEAFF,TGTGCCAGCAGCTTGGACAGGACGCACACTGAAGCTTTCTTT
TRBJ1-4,TRBV4-1,-,-,CASSQGRGKLFF,TGCGCCAGCAGCCAGGGGAGGGGAAAACTGTTTTTT
TRBJ1-2,TRBV7-9,-,-,CASSLVAAGAVGGYTF,TGTGCCAGCAGCTTAGTAGCTGCGGGGGCAGTTGGGGGCTACACCTTC
TRBJ2-2,TRBV4-1,TRBD2,-,CASSLGTSGTLLRGELFF,TGCGCCAGCAGCCTCGGGACTAGCGGGACCCTCTTGCGGGGGGAGCTGTTTTTT
TRBJ2-7,TRBV11-3,-,-,CGEGASYEQYF,TGTGGGGAGGGGGCTAGCTACGAGCAGTACTTC
TRBJ2-3,TRBV9,-,-,CASSPDRTDTQYF,TGTGCCAGCAGCCCGGATCGCACAGATACGCAGTATTTT
TRBJ1-1,TRBV5-5,-,-,CASSHQQDLNTEAFF,TGTGCCAGCAGCCATCAGCAGGACTTGAACACTGAAGCTTTCTTT
TRBJ1-2,TRBV30,TRBD1,-,CASEGQGWEDNYGYTF,TGTGCCTCTGAAGGACAGGGGTGGGAAGATAACTATGGCTACACCTTC
TRBJ2-7,TRBV2,TRBD2,-,CASSGGSGTLYEQYF,TGTGCCAGCAGTGGGGGCAGCGGGACCCTCTACGAGCAGTACTTC